These 22 T cell receptor beta chains came from one sample sequenced in a study of blood T cell repertoires in COVID-19. The assay was immunoSEQ multiplex PCR, and TCRdb's table has in-frame clones only and misses some. The sample consists of roughly 120,000 clones, 65% to 80% of them appearing once. The source material was peripheral blood. The receptors stem from a human donor with acute or convalescent COVID-19. The donor label of this sample is uncertain.

The V and J genes are TRBV30 and TRBJ2-1; possible D gene TRBD2, 5 bases. Trimming removed 0 bases from V and 5 bases from J, with 14 bases in between. The CDR3 has 15 residues. Germline V lookup: CDR1 GTSNPN, CDR2 SVGIG (reference sequence). The CDR3 region is CAWSVWRTVNNEQFF. CDR3 coding DNA: TGTGCCTGGAGTGTATGGAGGACGGTTAACAATGAGCAGTTCTTC.

This clone was observed many times. The V and J genes are TRBV7-9 and TRBJ1-2; TRBD1 aligns across 9 bases. Germline V lookup: CDR1 SEHNR, CDR2 FQNEAQ (reference sequence). The CDR3 length is 14 residues. V dropped 5 bases and J dropped 5; count of bases not matched to a gene: 6. CDR3 in amino acids: CASSVQGAGYGYTF. The CDR3 bases are TGTGCCAGCAGCGTACAGGGGGCGGGGTATGGCTACACCTTC.

CDR3 nucleotide sequence: TGTGCCAGCTCACCTGGCGGGGGGGGCCTCTACAATGAGCAGTTCTTC. Its translation is CASSPGGGGLYNEQFF. This chain joins TRBV18 and TRBJ2-1, with 9 positions matching TRBD2. The germline gives CDR1 KGHSH, CDR2 LQKENI. The CDR3 contains 16 residues. V lost 3 bases to trimming and J lost 3 bases; unmatched junction nucleotides: 6.

The chain has TRBV2 and TRBJ1-6; 9 nucleotides line up with TRBD1. Trimming at V came to 7 bases and at J to 6 bases, leaving 7 bases not matched to a gene. Germline lookup yields CDR1 SNHLY and CDR2 FYNNEI. CDR3 size: 15 residues. CDR3 in DNA: TGTGCCAGCATCATGGACAGGGGTTTTAATTCACCCCTCCACTTT. Amino acids: CASIMDRGFNSPLHF.

This chain connects TRBV5-4 to TRBJ2-3; 7 nucleotides match TRBD1. Germline-derived CDR1 and CDR2 are SGHNT and YYREEE (reference sequence). This CDR3 is built from 14 residues. The trim removed 3 bases at V and 4 bases at J, leaving 5 bases unmatched. As DNA, the CDR3 is TGTGCCAGCAGCTCCAGACAGGGCTCAGATACGCAGTATTTT. This encodes CASSSRQGSDTQYF.

The V and J genes are TRBV30 and TRBJ1-1; maybe TRBD1 (5 bases). Trimming stripped 3 bases from V and 1 base from J, with 9 bases between. CDR3 length: 13 amino acids. CDR1 is GTSNPN, CDR2 SVGIG, per germline (reference sequence). Written as DNA, the CDR3 is TGTGCCTGGAGGCCCGACAGGAACACTGAAGCTTTCTTT. As protein: CAWRPDRNTEAFF. Full variable domain (outside the CDR3, taken from reference TRBV30 and TRBJ1-1): SQTIHQWPATLVQPVGSPLSLECTVEGTSNPNLYWYRQAAGRGLQLLFYSVGIGQISSEVPQNLSASRPQDRQFILSSKKLLLSDSGFYLCAWRPDRNTEAFFGQGTRLTVV.

The V and J genes are TRBV2 and TRBJ2-1; D remains ambiguous. Trimming cost V 6 bases and J 9 bases, with 9 bases left between them. The CDR3 runs 11 residues. Per germline, CDR1 SNHLY and CDR2 FYNNEI. CDR3 residues: CASRERFEQFF. The DNA of the CDR3 is TGTGCCAGCAGAGAGCGATTTGAGCAGTTCTTC.

This chain links TRBV5-6 with TRBJ1-2; 8 nucleotides agree with TRBD1. With V trimmed by 4 bases and J by 5 bases, 13 bases remained unmatched. CDR3 length: 16 amino acids. From germline, CDR1 is SGHDT and CDR2 YYEEEE. Here the CDR3 DNA reads TGTGCCAGCAGCCCCGGGACAGGCGATTCTGGATATGGCTACACCTTC. Its translation: CASSPGTGDSGYGYTF.

This clone showed up just once. The chain is built from TRBV28 and TRBJ1-2; 7 bases line up with TRBD1. V lost 4 bases to trimming and J lost 0 bases; unmatched junction nucleotides: 8. This CDR3 has 16 amino acids. Germline loops: CDR1 MDHEN, CDR2 SYDVKM. DNA for the CDR3: TGTGCCAGCAGTTCCCGGACAGGACCAGCTAACTATGGCTACACCTTC. As protein: CASSSRTGPANYGYTF.

At least ten counts were recorded for this clone. V usage is TRBV6-6 and J usage is TRBJ2-1, with TRBD1 matching over 7 bases. CDR1 is MNHNY, CDR2 SVGAGI, per germline (reference sequence). The CDR3 spans 15 residues. The V segment lost 2 bases and the J segment 3 bases; nucleotides outside the gene matches: 4. This CDR3 reads CASSYLGTVYNEQFF. For the CDR3, the DNA is TGTGCCAGCAGTTACCTCGGGACAGTCTACAATGAGCAGTTCTTC.

The chain links TRBV27 to TRBJ1-1; D perhaps matches TRBD1 (5 bases). The CDR3 consists of 13 residues. V lost 4 bases to trimming and J lost 3 bases, with 9 bases between them. The germline V gene has CDR1 MNHEY and CDR2 SMNVEV (reference sequence). As DNA, the CDR3 is TGTGCCAGCAGTTACAGGCTTTACACTGAAGCTTTCTTT. Protein: CASSYRLYTEAFF.

The V and J genes are TRBV2 and TRBJ2-5; possible D gene TRBD2, 5 bases. Deletions cut 1 base from V and 2 bases from J, with 8 bases between. This CDR3 spans 14 amino acids. Germline V CDR1 and CDR2: SNHLY, FYNNEI. CDR3 bases: TGTGCCAGCAGTGAAGTGGGCGGGCAAGAGACCCAGTACTTC. This translates into CASSEVGGQETQYF.

This clone was detected a few times. Sequence at one end of the junction differs from germline and may be a read error. V is TRBV7-7 and J is TRBJ2-5; D may be TRBD2 (5 bases). The germline CDR1 and CDR2 sequences are SSHAT and FNYEAQ (reference sequence). The CDR3 contains 14 residues. The CDR3 loop is CASSLVTGMETQYF. The CDR3 DNA follows: TGTGCTAGCAGCTTAGTCACGGGGATGGAGACCCAGTACTTC. Using reference TRBV7-7 and TRBJ2-5 for the parts outside the CDR3, the full variable domain is GAGVSQSPRYKVTKRGQDVTLRCDPISSHATLYWYQQALGQGPEFLTYFNYEAQPDKSGLPSDRFSAERPEGSISTLTIQRTEQRDSAMYRCASSLVTGMETQYFGPGTRLLVL.

The V and J genes are TRBV4-1 and TRBJ2-2; TRBD1 is a possible D gene (5 bases). Per germline, CDR1 MGHRA and CDR2 YSYEKL. The CDR3 spans 17 residues. V lost 4 bases and J 0 bases, leaving 15 bases between the germline ends. CDR3 bases: TGCGCCAGCAGCCCCGGTTTCTTGGGGCCGAACACCGGGGAGCTGTTTTTT. It translates to CASSPGFLGPNTGELFF.

The J gene is TRBJ2-1, the V gene TRBV5-1, with 7 bases lining up with TRBD2. The CDR3 is made up of 16 amino acids. V was clipped by 0 bases and J by 4 bases; unmatched bases: 7. CDR1 SGHRS and CDR2 YFSETQ come from the germline V gene. Written as DNA, the CDR3 is TGCGCCAGCAGCTTGGCCGGGGGGACTCTGTACAATGAGCAGTTCTTC. Its protein is CASSLAGGTLYNEQFF.

This chain joins TRBV7-3 and TRBJ1-1, with D possibly being TRBD1 (5 bases). This CDR3 contains 13 residues. Per germline, CDR1 SGHTA and CDR2 FQGTGA. V was clipped by 3 bases and J by 6 bases, with 11 bases between them. CDR3 in amino acids: CASSFGAGAEAFF. Here the CDR3 DNA reads TGTGCCAGCAGCTTTGGGGCGGGAGCTGAAGCTTTCTTT.

CDR3 coding DNA: TGCGCCAGCAGCCAAGGCAGGGACACTGAAGCTTTCTTT. Protein sequence: CASSQGRDTEAFF. This chain uses TRBV4-1 with TRBJ1-1; D perhaps matches TRBD1 (5 bases). CDR1 and CDR2 (germline): MGHRA, YSYEKL. There are 13 residues in the CDR3. The ends were cut back, 1 base at V and 3 bases at J, with 6 bases in the middle.

V is TRBV18 and J is TRBJ2-5, with 9 bases fitting TRBD1. The V and J ends lost 6 bases and 4 bases, in that order; junction bases with no gene match: 12. CDR1 and CDR2 from the germline V gene are KGHSH and LQKENI. This CDR3 comprises 16 residues. The CDR3 region has the DNA TGTGCCAGCTCCAATACCGGGACAGGGTACGGAGAGACCCAGTACTTC. This translates into CASSNTGTGYGETQYF.

The chain employs TRBV2 and TRBJ2-7; TRBD2 matches at 12 bases. The CDR3 contains 17 residues. With V trimmed by 4 bases and J by 1 base, 8 bases remained unmatched. Per germline, CDR1 SNHLY and CDR2 FYNNEI. This chain's CDR3 is CASSGRGLAGRSYEQYF. The CDR3, as DNA: TGTGCCAGCAGTGGGCGAGGACTAGCGGGGCGATCCTACGAGCAGTACTTC. Looking up the rest from reference TRBV2 and TRBJ2-7 gives the full variable domain: EPEVTQTPSHQVTQMGQEVILRCVPISNHLYFYWYRQILGQKVEFLVSFYNNEISEKSEIFDDQFSVERPDGSNFTLKIRSTKLEDSAMYFCASSGRGLAGRSYEQYFGPGTRLTVT.

The J gene is TRBJ1-1, the V gene TRBV10-3; a weak D match, TRBD1 (5 bases). This CDR3 region has 13 residues. Germline V CDR1 and CDR2: ENHRY, SYGVKD. With 0 bases removed from V and 7 bases from J, the gap between germline ends came to 9 bases. For the CDR3, the DNA is TGTGCCATCAGTGAGTCGTACAGGATTGAAGCTTTCTTT. Amino acid sequence: CAISESYRIEAFF.

This clone has only a few counts. The J gene is TRBJ1-1, the V gene TRBV30, with D unclear. The CDR3 length is 13 residues. V was cut by 4 bases and J by 6 bases, with 15 bases left in between. Germline V gene lookup returns CDR1 GTSNPN and CDR2 SVGIG (reference sequence). In DNA form, the CDR3 reads TGTGCCTGGATGAGAGGGCCATGGGCTGAAGCTTTCTTT. Its translation is CAWMRGPWAEAFF. Complete variable domain (other parts from reference TRBV30 and TRBJ1-1): SQTIHQWPATLVQPVGSPLSLECTVEGTSNPNLYWYRQAAGRGLQLLFYSVGIGQISSEVPQNLSASRPQDRQFILSSKKLLLSDSGFYLCAWMRGPWAEAFFGQGTRLTVV.

V usage is TRBV7-9 and J usage is TRBJ2-3; TRBD2 agrees at 8 bases. V trimming: 10 bases; J trimming: 0 bases; junction bases outside the gene matches: 3. Per the germline V gene, CDR1 is SEHNR and CDR2 is FQNEAQ (reference sequence). The CDR3 spans 13 residues. CDR3 sequence reads: CATTGGSTDTQYF. CDR3 nucleotides: TGTGCCACCACGGGGGGGAGCACAGATACGCAGTATTTT.